The clone carrying this T cell receptor (beta chain) was detected only once. Antigen specificity is unknown. Graves' hyperthyroidism was deemed stable absent ophthalmopathy progression within 18 months. Thyroid ultrasound and orbital computed tomography, with clinical symptoms and serum thyroxine and TRAb, informed diagnoses. TCR beta CDR3 regions were amplified from RNA. The HTBI primer set drove a first-round RT-PCR of the TCR CDR3. TCRdb itself ran the multiplex PCR reads through MiXCR, one entry per CDR3 protein. The data hold 530,000 or so distinct CDR3 sequences, with 35% to 55% observed a single time. These data are taken from a study of T cells in Graves' hyperthyroidism and ophthalmopathy. V was shortened by 3 bases and J by 6 bases, with 17 bases between the two germline ends. CDR3 length: 15 residues. The V gene's germline CDR1 is SEHNR and CDR2 FQNEAQ (reference sequence). Study-wide results and caveats: In simple terms, a model built on 13 V-J features told ophthalmopathy apart from stable hyperthyroidism. For ophthalmopathy, model prediction preceded onset by a median about six months.

The gene calls are TRBV7-9 and TRBJ1-1; no reliable D call. The receptor was isolated from a woman aged 18 to 35 with Graves' hyperthyroidism. Sequenced material: peripheral blood or thyroid tissue (not recorded which). The CDR3 protein is CASSLLLRGLSEAFF. CDR3 sequence (DNA): TGTGCCAGCAGCTTGTTGCTCCGTGGTCTTTCTGAAGCTTTCTTT.